This T cell receptor beta chain was identified in a study of CXCR3-negative and CXCR3-positive naive CD8 T cells. Findings of the study overall: Naive CXCR3-positive and CXCR3-negative cells shared TRBV-TRBJ usage; memory cells diverged. Sequencing showed both naive subsets with comparably high diversity, and memory CD8+ cells much lower.

5' RACE that incorporated UMI labels was used to prepare the TRB cDNA libraries. TCRdb re-called the 5' RACE reads and catalogs CDR3 proteins one per entry, DNA excluded. Its table lists over 100,000 distinct CDR3 sequences. The CDR3 is 17 residues long. Per germline, CDR1 SGHKS and CDR2 YYEKEE (reference sequence). For this clonotype: The antigen remains undetermined.

J is TRBJ1-1 and V is TRBV5-5; TCRdb names TRBD1, which stays unverified in the absence of DNA. This TCR was sampled from a human donor in good health. Some clones in this sample may be carry-over from other donors' samples. The sequenced material came from naive CXCR3- CD8+ T cells from blood. The sample's subset: CD45RO-CCR7+CD27+CD95- naive CD8+ T cells lacking CXCR3 (TNR3-). CDR3 sequence reads: CASSLRTAGIGNTEAFF.